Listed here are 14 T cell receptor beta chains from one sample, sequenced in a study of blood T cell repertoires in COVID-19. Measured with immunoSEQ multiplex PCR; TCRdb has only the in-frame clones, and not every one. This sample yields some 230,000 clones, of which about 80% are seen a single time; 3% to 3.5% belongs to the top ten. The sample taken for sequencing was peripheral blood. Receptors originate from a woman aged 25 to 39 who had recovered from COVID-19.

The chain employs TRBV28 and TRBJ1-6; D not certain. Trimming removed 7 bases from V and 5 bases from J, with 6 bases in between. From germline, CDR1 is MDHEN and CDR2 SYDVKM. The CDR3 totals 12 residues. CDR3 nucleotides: TGTGCCAGCAAACAGAATAATTCACCCCTCCACTTT. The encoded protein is CASKQNNSPLHF.

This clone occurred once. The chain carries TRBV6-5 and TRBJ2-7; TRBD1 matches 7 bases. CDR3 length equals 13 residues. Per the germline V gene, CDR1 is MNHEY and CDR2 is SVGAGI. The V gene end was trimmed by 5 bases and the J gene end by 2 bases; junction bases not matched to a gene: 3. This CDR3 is CASSHRGPYEQYF. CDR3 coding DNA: TGTGCCAGCAGTCACAGGGGCCCCTACGAGCAGTACTTC.

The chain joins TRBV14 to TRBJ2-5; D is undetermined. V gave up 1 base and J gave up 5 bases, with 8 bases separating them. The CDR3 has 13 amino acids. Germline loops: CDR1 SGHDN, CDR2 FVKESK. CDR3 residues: CASSQGDWETQYF. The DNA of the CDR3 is TGTGCCAGCAGCCAAGGTGACTGGGAGACCCAGTACTTC.

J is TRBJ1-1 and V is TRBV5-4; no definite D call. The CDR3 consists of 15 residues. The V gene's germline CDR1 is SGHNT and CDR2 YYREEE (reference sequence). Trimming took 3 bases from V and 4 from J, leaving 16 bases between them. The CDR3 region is CASSSEGGRSTEAFF. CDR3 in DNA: TGTGCCAGCAGCTCTGAGGGCGGGCGTAGCACTGAAGCTTTCTTT.

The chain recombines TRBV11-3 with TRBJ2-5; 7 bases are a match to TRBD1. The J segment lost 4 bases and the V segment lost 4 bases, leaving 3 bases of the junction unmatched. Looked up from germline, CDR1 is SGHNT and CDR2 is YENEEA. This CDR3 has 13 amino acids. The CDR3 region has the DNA TGTGCCAGCAGCTGGTACAGGGGAGAGACCCAGTACTTC. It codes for CASSWYRGETQYF.

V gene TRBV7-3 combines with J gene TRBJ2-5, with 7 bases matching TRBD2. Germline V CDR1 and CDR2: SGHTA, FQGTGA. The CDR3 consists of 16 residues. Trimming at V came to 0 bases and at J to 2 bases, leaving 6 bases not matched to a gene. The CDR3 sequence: CASSLTSGVDQETQYF. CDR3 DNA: TGTGCCAGCAGCTTAACAAGCGGGGTGGATCAAGAGACCCAGTACTTC.

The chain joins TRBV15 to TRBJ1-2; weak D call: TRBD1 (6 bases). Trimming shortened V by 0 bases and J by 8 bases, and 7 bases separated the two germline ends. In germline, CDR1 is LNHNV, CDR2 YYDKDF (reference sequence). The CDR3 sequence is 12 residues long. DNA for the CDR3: TGTGCCACCAGCAGAGATCAGGGGGGCTACACCTTC. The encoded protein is CATSRDQGGYTF.

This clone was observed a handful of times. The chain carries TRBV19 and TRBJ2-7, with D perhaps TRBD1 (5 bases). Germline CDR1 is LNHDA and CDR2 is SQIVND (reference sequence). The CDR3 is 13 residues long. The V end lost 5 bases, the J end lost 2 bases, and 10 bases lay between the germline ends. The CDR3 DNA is TGTGCCAGTAGTCAGGGTCTGACCTACGAGCAGTACTTC. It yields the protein CASSQGLTYEQYF.

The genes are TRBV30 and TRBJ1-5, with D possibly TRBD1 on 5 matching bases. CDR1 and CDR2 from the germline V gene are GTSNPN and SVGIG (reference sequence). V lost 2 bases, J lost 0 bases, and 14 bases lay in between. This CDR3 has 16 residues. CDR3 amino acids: CAWSTVGTYSNQPQHF. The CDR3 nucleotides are TGTGCCTGGAGTACAGTGGGGACTTATAGCAATCAGCCCCAGCATTTT.

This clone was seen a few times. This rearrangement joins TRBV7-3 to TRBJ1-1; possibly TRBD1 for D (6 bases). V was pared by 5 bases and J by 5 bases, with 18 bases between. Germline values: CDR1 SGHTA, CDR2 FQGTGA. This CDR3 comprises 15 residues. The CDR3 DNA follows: TGTGCCAGCAGCCCCGTGGCGGGGGCTAGGACTGAAGCTTTCTTT. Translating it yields CASSPVAGARTEAFF. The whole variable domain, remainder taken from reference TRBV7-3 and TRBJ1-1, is GAGVSQTPSNKVTEKGKYVELRCDPISGHTALYWYRQSLGQGPEFLIYFQGTGAADDSGLPNDRFFAVRPEGSVSTLKIQRTERGDSAVYLCASSPVAGARTEAFFGQGTRLTVV.

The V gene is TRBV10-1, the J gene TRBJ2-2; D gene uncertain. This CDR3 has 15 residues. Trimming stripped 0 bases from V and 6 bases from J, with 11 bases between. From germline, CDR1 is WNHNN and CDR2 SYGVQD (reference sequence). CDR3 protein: CASSESTRVAGELFF. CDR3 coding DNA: TGCGCCAGCAGTGAGTCGACCCGGGTGGCCGGGGAGCTGTTTTTT.

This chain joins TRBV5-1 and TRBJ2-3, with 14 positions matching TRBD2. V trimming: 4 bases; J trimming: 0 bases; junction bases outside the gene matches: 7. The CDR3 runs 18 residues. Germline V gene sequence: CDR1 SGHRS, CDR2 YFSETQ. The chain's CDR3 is CASSSPGTSGSSTDTQYF. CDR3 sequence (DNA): TGCGCCAGCAGCAGCCCAGGGACTAGCGGGAGTAGCACAGATACGCAGTATTTT.

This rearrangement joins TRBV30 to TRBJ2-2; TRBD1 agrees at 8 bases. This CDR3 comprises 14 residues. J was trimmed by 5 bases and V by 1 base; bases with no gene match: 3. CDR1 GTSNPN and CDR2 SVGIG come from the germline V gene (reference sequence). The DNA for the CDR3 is TGTGCCTGGAGTGCGGACAGGGAGACCGGGGAGCTGTTTTTT. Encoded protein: CAWSADRETGELFF.

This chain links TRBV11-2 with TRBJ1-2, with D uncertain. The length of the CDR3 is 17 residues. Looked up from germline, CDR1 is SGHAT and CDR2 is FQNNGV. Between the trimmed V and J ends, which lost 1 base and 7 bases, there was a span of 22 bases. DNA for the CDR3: TGTGCCAGCAGCTTAGTCGCGGTAGGTTTCCCGGCGGGTGGCTACACCTTC. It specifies CASSLVAVGFPAGGYTF.